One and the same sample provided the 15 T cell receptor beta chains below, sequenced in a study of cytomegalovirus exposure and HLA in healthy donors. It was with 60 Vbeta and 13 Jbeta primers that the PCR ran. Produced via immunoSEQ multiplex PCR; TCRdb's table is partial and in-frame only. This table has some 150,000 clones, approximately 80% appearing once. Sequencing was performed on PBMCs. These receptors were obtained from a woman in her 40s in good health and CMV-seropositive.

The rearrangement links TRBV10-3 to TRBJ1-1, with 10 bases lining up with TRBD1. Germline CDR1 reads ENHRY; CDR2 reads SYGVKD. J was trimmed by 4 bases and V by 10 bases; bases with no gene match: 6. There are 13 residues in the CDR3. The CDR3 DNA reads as TGTGCCACGCGGGACAGGGGACCCACTGAAGCTTTCTTT. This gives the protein CATRDRGPTEAFF.

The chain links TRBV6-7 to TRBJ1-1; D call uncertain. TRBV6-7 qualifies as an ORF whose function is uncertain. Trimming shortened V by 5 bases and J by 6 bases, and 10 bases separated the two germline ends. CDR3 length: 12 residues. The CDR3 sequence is CASSRLVAEAFF. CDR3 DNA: TGTGCCAGCAGTCGGTTGGTCGCTGAAGCTTTCTTT.

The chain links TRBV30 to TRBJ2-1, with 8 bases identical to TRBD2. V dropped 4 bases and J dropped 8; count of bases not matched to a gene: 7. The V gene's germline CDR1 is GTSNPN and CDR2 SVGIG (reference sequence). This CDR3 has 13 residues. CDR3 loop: CAWTSGFRDEQFF. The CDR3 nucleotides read TGTGCCTGGACTAGCGGGTTTAGGGATGAGCAGTTCTTC.

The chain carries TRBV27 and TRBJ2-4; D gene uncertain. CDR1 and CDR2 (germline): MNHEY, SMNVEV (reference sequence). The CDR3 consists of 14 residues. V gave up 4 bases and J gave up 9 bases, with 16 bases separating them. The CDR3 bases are TGTGCCAGCAGTTCGATGAGTTCTTACGGCATTCAGTACTTC. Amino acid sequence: CASSSMSSYGIQYF.

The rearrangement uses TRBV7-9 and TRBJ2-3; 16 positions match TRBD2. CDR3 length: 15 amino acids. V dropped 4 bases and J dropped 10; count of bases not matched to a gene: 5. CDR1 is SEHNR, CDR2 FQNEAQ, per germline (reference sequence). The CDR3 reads CASSYGTSGRAAQYF. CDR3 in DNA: TGTGCCAGCAGCTATGGGACTAGCGGGAGGGCCGCGCAGTATTTT.

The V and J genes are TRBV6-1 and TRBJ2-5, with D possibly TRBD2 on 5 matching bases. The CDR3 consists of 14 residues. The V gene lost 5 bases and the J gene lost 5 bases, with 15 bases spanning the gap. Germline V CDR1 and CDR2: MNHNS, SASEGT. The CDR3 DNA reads TGTGCCAGCAGTTGGGTGGGAGCGCGGGAGACCCAGTACTTC. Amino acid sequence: CASSWVGARETQYF.

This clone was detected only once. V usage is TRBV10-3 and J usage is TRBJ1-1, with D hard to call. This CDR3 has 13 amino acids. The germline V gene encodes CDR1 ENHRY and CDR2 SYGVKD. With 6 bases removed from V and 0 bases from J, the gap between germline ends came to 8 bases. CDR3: CAIRHNLNTEAFF. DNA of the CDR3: TGTGCCATCAGACACAATTTGAACACTGAAGCTTTCTTT.

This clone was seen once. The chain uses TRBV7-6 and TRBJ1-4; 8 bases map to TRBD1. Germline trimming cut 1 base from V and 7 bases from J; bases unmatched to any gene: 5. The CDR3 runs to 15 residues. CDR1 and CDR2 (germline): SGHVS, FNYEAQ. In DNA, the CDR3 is TGTGCCAGCAGCTTAGGGGCAGGGGGCGGTGAAAAACTGTTTTTT. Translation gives CASSLGAGGGEKLFF.

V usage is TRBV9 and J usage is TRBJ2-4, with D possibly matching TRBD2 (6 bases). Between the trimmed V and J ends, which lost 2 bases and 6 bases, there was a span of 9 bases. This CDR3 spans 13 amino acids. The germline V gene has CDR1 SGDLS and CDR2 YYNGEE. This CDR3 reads CASSVGLLNIQYF. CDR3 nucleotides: TGTGCCAGCAGCGTTGGACTATTAAACATTCAGTACTTC.

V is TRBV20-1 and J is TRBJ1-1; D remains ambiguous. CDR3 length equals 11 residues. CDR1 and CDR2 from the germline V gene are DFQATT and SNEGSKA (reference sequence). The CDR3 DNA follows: TGCAGGGCCCCGAAGAACACTGAAGCTTTCTTT. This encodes CRAPKNTEAFF.

For the CDR3, the DNA is TGCGCCAGCAGCAGCAGGAGGACCGGGTTGATGTACGAGCAGTACTTC. Residues: CASSSRRTGLMYEQYF. The V and J genes are TRBV5-1 and TRBJ2-7; possibly TRBD2 for D (5 bases). The CDR3 sequence is 16 residues long. V gave up 4 bases and J gave up 4 bases, with 21 bases separating them. Germline assignment: CDR1 SGHRS and CDR2 YFSETQ.

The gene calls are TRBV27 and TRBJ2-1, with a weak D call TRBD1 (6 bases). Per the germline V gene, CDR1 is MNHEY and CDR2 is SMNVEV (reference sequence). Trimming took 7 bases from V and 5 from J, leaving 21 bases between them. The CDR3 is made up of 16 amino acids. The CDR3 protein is CASNSALRGQNNEQFF. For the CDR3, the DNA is TGTGCCAGCAACTCAGCCCTCAGGGGCCAGAACAATGAGCAGTTCTTC.

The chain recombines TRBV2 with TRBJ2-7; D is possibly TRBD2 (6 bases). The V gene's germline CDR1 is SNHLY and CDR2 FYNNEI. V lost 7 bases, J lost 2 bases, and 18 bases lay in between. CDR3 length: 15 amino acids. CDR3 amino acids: CASKENRDSPYEQYF. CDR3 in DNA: TGTGCCAGCAAGGAGAACCGGGACTCCCCCTACGAGCAGTACTTC.

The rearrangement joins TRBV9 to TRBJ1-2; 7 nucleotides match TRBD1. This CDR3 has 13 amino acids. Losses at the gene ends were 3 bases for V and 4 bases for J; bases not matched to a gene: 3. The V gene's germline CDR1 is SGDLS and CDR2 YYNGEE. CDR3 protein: CASSATGRYGYTF. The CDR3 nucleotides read TGTGCCAGCAGCGCGACAGGGCGCTATGGCTACACCTTC.

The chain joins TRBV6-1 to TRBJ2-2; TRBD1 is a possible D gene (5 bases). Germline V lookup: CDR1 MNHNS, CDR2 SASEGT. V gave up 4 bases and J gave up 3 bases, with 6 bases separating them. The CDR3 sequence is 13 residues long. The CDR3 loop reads CASSVRDTGELFF. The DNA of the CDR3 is TGTGCCAGCAGTGTCAGGGACACCGGGGAGCTGTTTTTT.